This T cell receptor (beta chain) stems from a study of identical twins. Regarding the study as a whole: There were fewer insertions in abundant cord blood beta clonotypes, but memory repertoires showed no such pattern.

There are a few counts of this clonotype. No antigen is known for it. TCRdb re-derived calls from the 5' RACE reads in MiXCR, one entry per CDR3 protein. Counted here are about 240,000 distinct CDR3 sequences, about 10% occurring once; the ten biggest clones make up more than 8.5%. The ends were cut back, 0 bases at V and 4 bases at J, with 4 bases in the middle. Germline V lookup: CDR1 MNHEY, CDR2 SVGEGT. CDR3 length equals 12 residues. The chain links TRBV6-2 or TRBV6-3 to TRBJ2-7; no clear D. Sequencing was done on a sample of memory T cells sorted from blood. This sequence was found in a man aged 45-60 years in good health. The CDR3 sequence is CASSYSEYEQYF. Here the CDR3 DNA reads TGTGCCAGCAGTTACTCGGAATACGAGCAGTACTTC.